The entry that follows covers one T cell receptor (beta chain) sequence. This record belongs to a study of shared clonotypes between healthy human individuals. Study context: Donor ages ranged 18 to 49 years: a couple of women, a few men.

Genomic DNA of each subset was evenly split across several immunoSEQ plates. Sequencing was performed with immunoSEQ multiplex PCR; in TCRdb, only in-frame clones are kept and a portion is missing. The sample carries 2 million to 2.5 million clones, 85% to 95% recorded once. V was cut by 1 base and J by 0 bases, with 11 bases left in between. CDR3 length: 16 amino acids. Per the germline V gene, CDR1 is SGHRS and CDR2 is YFSETQ. This chain uses TRBV5-1 with TRBJ1-5; D not certain. Sequenced sample: naive CD4+ T cells sorted from blood. Subset denoted: CD45RA+ positively selected. This receptor was obtained from a man aged 18 to 30 in good health. For the CDR3, the DNA is TGCGCCAGCAGCTTGAACGGCCAGTATAGCAATCAGCCCCAGCATTTT. It translates to CASSLNGQYSNQPQHF.